This entry describes one T cell receptor beta chain. Per the original data handling: Nucleated cell counts were estimated from reference gene primer amplification. Using immunoSEQ multiplex PCR, the repertoire was profiled, and TCRdb retains in-frame clones only, with some absent. Clonal size and the V and J genes are those of that table, whereas D and trimming came from the DNA. The data contain some 250,000 clones, around 80% of them singletons. Germline CDR1 MDHEN, CDR2 SYDVKM. CDR3 length: 14 residues. V was pared by 2 bases and J by 0 bases, with 7 bases between. This entry comes from a study of blood T cell repertoires in COVID-19. Study in general: PBMCs, B-cell-depleted T cells, or T cells provided the cDNA or gDNA that made up the material.

Sequenced input: PBMCs or T cells enriched from blood (not recorded which). This rearrangement joins TRBV28 to TRBJ2-5, with D maybe TRBD2 (5 bases). The sequence was collected from a man aged 40-55 years who had recovered from COVID-19. The CDR3 DNA reads TGTGCCAGCAGTTTAGGAGGATACCAAGAGACCCAGTACTTC. This encodes CASSLGGYQETQYF. The variable domain in full, with the rest retrieved from reference TRBV28 and TRBJ2-5, is DVKVTQSSRYLVKRTGEKVFLECVQDMDHENMFWYRQDPGLGLRLIYFSYDVKMKEKGDIPEGYSVSREKKERFSLILESASTNQTSMYLCASSLGGYQETQYFGPGTRLLVL.